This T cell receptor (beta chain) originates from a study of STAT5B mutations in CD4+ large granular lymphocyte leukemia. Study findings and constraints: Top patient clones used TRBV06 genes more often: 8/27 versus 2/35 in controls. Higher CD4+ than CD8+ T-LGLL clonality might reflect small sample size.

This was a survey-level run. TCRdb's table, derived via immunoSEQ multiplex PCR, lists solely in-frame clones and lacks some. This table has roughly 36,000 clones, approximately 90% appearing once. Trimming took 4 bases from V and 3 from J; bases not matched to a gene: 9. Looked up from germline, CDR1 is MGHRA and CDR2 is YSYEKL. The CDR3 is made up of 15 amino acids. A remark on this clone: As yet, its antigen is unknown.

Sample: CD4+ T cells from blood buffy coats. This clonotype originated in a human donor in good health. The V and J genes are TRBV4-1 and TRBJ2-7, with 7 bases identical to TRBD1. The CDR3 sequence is CASSLGQSGDYEQYF. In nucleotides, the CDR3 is TGCGCCAGCAGCCTGGGACAGTCTGGGGACTACGAGCAGTACTTC.